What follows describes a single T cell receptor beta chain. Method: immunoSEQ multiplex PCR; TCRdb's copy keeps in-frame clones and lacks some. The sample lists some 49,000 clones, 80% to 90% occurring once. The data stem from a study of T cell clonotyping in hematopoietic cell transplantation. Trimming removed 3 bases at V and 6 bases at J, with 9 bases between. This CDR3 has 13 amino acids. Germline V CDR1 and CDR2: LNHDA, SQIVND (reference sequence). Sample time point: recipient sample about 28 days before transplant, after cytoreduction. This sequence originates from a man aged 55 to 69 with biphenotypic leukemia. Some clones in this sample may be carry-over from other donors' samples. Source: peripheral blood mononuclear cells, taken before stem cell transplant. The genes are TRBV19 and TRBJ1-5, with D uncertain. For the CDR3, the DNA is TGTGCCAGTAGTATGCAGCCCTCTCAGCCCCAGCATTTT. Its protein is CASSMQPSQPQHF.